The sequence of this T cell receptor beta chain was determined in a study of cytomegalovirus exposure and HLA in healthy donors. Primers: 60 Vbeta forward and 13 Jbeta reverse. TCRdb keeps only in-frame clones here, not all; method: immunoSEQ multiplex PCR. Here the sample spans around 130,000 clones, about 71% being singletons. The V end was cut by 5 bases, the J end by 2 bases, with 9 bases between. The CDR3 sequence is 14 residues long. The V gene's germline CDR1 is SGHTA and CDR2 FQGNSA. The chain is built from TRBV7-2 and TRBJ2-2, with a tentative D call TRBD1 (6 bases). The receptor's source is a woman in her fifties or sixties in good health and CMV-seropositive. The source material was PBMCs. The CDR3 spells CASSRQANTGELFF. Here the CDR3 DNA reads TGTGCCAGCAGCCGACAGGCCAACACCGGGGAGCTGTTTTTT.